These T cell receptor beta chains were read from a single sample in a study of cytomegalovirus exposure and HLA in healthy donors. Assay used: immunoSEQ multiplex PCR; TCRdb lists only in-frame clones, some missing. Among more than 85,000 clones listed, roughly four fifths were seen once. The specimen sequenced was PBMCs. The receptors stem from a man between 35 and 55 years old in good health and CMV-seronegative. CDR3s include the opening cysteine and the closing phenylalanine or tryptophan. D genes are given only for firm matches. Only part of the rows carry a size: once, few, many, or a class if the clone is expanded.

TRBV30	-	TRBJ1-1	-	CAWRFVASEAFF	TGTGCCTGGAGATTCGTGGCATCGGAAGCTTTCTTT
TRBV7-9	-	TRBJ1-6	-	CASSLSDGANSPLHF	TGTGCCAGCAGCTTAAGCGACGGAGCGAATTCACCCCTCCACTTT
TRBV6-4	-	TRBJ1-2	-	CASRPDGNYGYTF	TGTGCCAGCAGGCCTGACGGGAACTATGGCTACACCTTC
TRBV4-3	-	TRBJ1-2	-	CASSQELGHPYGYTF	TGCGCCAGCAGCCAAGAATTGGGACACCCCTATGGCTACACCTTC
TRBV7-6	-	TRBJ1-5	-	CASSFQSNQPQHF	TGTGCCAGCAGCTTTCAGAGCAATCAGCCCCAGCATTTT
TRBV7-3	-	TRBJ1-5	-	CASSPGGNQPQHF	TGTGCCAGCAGTCCCGGGGGCAATCAGCCCCAGCATTTT
TRBV28	-	TRBJ2-1	few	CASSLSGIEQFF	TGTGCCAGCAGTTTATCAGGGATCGAGCAGTTCTTC
TRBV7-8	-	TRBJ1-5	few	CASGLRPNQPQHF	TGTGCCAGCGGACTTCGCCCCAATCAGCCCCAGCATTTT
TRBV18	-	TRBJ1-4	few	CASSRNRGSTNEKLFF	TGTGCCAGCTCACGTAACCGGGGGTCAACTAATGAAAAACTGTTTTTT
TRBV5-4	-	TRBJ1-2	-	CASRVSGNYGYTF	TGTGCCAGCAGAGTTTCCGGTAACTATGGCTACACCTTC
TRBV19	-	TRBJ2-7	once	CASRPSEVSSYEQYF	TGTGCCAGTAGACCGAGCGAGGTTTCGTCCTACGAGCAGTACTTC
TRBV7-9	-	TRBJ1-1	-	CASSHGVHTEAFF	TGTGCCAGCAGCCACGGGGTGCACACTGAAGCTTTCTTT
TRBV6-1	TRBD2	TRBJ2-3	-	CASSEALSTSGSADTQYF	TGTGCCAGCAGTGAAGCGCTTTCGACTAGCGGGAGCGCAGATACGCAGTATTTT
TRBV19	-	TRBJ1-1	-	CASSIRPSGNTEAFF	TGTGCCAGTAGTATCCGCCCCTCAGGGAACACTGAAGCTTTCTTT
TRBV10-3	TRBD1	TRBJ1-5	-	CAISRDSPGSAPQHF	TGTGCCATCAGCCGGGACAGCCCAGGGTCGGCGCCCCAGCATTTT
TRBV30	-	TRBJ1-6	-	CAWSVAGINSPLHF	TGTGCCTGGAGTGTAGCAGGGATTAATTCACCCCTCCACTTT